Each of the 8 T cell receptor beta chains below was sequenced from the same sample in a study of cytomegalovirus exposure and HLA in healthy donors. The study ran its PCR with 60 Vbeta and 13 Jbeta primers. Produced via immunoSEQ multiplex PCR; TCRdb's table is partial and in-frame only. The data hold a few hundred thousand clones, with about four fifths observed a single time. Sequencing input: PBMCs. The source of these receptors is a girl aged 2 to 9 in good health and CMV-seronegative.

The rearrangement uses TRBV4-2 and TRBJ2-2, with 11 bases matching TRBD2. The junction had 4 bases not matched to a gene; V was cut back by 4 bases and J by 3 bases. Germline V gene sequence: CDR1 LGHNA, CDR2 YNFKEQ. There are 16 residues in the CDR3. The CDR3 bases are TGTGCCAGCAGCCCAGGGGGACTAGCGGACACCGGGGAGCTGTTTTTT. Translation gives CASSPGGLADTGELFF.

This clone came up once. The J gene is TRBJ1-2, the V gene TRBV5-1; D uncertain. The CDR3 contains 12 residues. V lost 3 bases and J lost 3, with 6 bases in between. CDR1 SGHRS and CDR2 YFSETQ come from the germline V gene. Here the CDR3 DNA reads TGCGCCAGCAGCTCTGACTACTATGGCTACACCTTC. This encodes CASSSDYYGYTF.

The chain employs TRBV28 and TRBJ2-3, with 9 bases that match TRBD1. Trimming took 0 bases from V and 3 from J; bases not matched to a gene: 4. The CDR3 runs to 16 residues. Germline V gene lookup returns CDR1 MDHEN and CDR2 SYDVKM. The CDR3 DNA reads as TGTGCCAGCAGTTTATGGGGGGGACAGGGAACAGATACGCAGTATTTT. As protein: CASSLWGGQGTDTQYF.

The J gene is TRBJ2-4, the V gene TRBV28, with TRBD2 matching 7 bases. This CDR3 contains 16 residues. Germline V lookup: CDR1 MDHEN, CDR2 SYDVKM. The J segment lost 1 base and the V segment lost 6 bases, leaving 9 bases of the junction unmatched. For the CDR3, the DNA is TGTGCCAGCAGCCCATGGGGGGGTGAGGCCAAAAACATTCAGTACTTC. Its protein is CASSPWGGEAKNIQYF.

The chain has TRBV5-8 and TRBJ1-1, with 8 nucleotides matching TRBD1. The germline gives CDR1 SGHTS, CDR2 YDEGEE. The CDR3 runs to 17 residues. V gave up 3 bases and J gave up 0 bases; unmatched junction bases: 10. Written as DNA, the CDR3 is TGTGCCAGCAGCTCCGTTTCTTCGGGACAGGTGAACACTGAAGCTTTCTTT. Its protein is CASSSVSSGQVNTEAFF.

The CDR3 loop is CASSPTTYRIRYEKLFF. Written as DNA, the CDR3 is TGTGCCAGCAGCCCAACTACATACAGGATCCGGTATGAAAAACTGTTTTTT. This chain uses TRBV27 with TRBJ1-4; D might be TRBD1 (5 bases). The ends were cut back, 6 bases at V and 6 bases at J, with 23 bases in the middle. CDR3 length equals 17 residues. From germline, CDR1 is MNHEY and CDR2 SMNVEV (reference sequence).

The chain links TRBV6-5 to TRBJ1-3, with 8 bases fitting TRBD1. V lost 5 bases, J lost 8 bases, and 8 bases stayed unmatched. The CDR3 is made up of 14 amino acids. In germline, CDR1 is MNHEY, CDR2 SVGAGI. CDR3 sequence reads: CASSGDRGSHTIYF. The DNA of the CDR3 is TGTGCCAGCAGTGGCGACAGGGGATCACACACCATATATTTT.

Only a few counts were recorded for this clone. The chain has TRBV18 and TRBJ1-5, with 7 bases that match TRBD1. The trim removed 4 bases at V and 5 bases at J, leaving 5 bases unmatched. CDR3 size: 14 residues. CDR1 and CDR2 (germline): KGHSH, LQKENI. CDR3 in amino acids: CASSQGTDYQPQHF. The CDR3 nucleotides read TGTGCCAGCTCACAAGGGACAGACTATCAGCCCCAGCATTTT.